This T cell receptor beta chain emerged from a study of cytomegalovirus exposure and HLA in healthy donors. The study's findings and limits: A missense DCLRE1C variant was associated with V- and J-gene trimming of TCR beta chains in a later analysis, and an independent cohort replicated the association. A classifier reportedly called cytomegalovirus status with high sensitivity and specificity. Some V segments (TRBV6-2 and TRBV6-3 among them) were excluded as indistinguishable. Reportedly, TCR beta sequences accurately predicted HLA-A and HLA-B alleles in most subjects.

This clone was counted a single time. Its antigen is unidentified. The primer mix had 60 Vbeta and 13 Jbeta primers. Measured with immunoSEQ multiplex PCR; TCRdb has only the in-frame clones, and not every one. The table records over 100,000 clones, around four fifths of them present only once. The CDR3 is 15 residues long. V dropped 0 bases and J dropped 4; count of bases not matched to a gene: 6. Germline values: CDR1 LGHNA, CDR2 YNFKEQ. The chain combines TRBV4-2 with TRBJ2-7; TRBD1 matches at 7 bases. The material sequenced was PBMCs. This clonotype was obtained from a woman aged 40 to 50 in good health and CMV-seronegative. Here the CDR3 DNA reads TGTGCCAGCAGCCAAGAGGGAAACAGGGGATACGAGCAGTACTTC. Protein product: CASSQEGNRGYEQYF.